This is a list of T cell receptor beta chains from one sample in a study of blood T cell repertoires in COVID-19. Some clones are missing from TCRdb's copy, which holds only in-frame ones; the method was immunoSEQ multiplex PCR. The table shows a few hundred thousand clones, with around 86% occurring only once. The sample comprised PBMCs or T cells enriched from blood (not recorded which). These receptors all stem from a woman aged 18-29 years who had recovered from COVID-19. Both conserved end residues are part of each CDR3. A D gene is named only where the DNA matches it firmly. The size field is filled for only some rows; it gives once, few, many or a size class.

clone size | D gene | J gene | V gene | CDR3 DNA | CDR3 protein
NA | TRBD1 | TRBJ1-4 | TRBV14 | TGTGCCAGCAGCCAACCCGGGACAGCGAATGAAAAACTGTTTTTT | CASSQPGTANEKLFF
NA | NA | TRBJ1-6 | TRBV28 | TGTGCCAGCAAAACTGACAGCCTCAAGAATAATTCACCCCTCCACTTT | CASKTDSLKNNSPLHF
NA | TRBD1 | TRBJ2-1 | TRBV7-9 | TGTGCCAGCAGCTCACCTAAGGGGACGACAGGGAGACCCAATGAGCAGTTCTTC | CASSSPKGTTGRPNEQFF
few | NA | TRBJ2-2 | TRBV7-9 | TGTGCCAGCAGCCTCACCGGGGAGCTGTTTTTT | CASSLTGELFF
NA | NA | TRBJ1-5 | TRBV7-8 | TGTGCCAGCAGCCCGGGCCTTCGGGCGACAGATAGCAATCAGCCCCAGCATTTT | CASSPGLRATDSNQPQHF
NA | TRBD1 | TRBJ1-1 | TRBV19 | TGTGCCAGTAGTATTTCAGGGGGAAGCACTGAAGCTTTCTTT | CASSISGGSTEAFF
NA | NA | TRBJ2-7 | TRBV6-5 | TGTGCCAGCAGTTACGACTACCAGACAGGCGCCTACGAGCAGTACTTC | CASSYDYQTGAYEQYF
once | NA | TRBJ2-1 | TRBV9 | TGTGCCAGCAGCCCAACATGGGGGGGGCTCAATGAGCAGTTCTTC | CASSPTWGGLNEQFF
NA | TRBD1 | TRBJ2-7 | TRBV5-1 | TGCGCCAGCAGCCTGGGACAGGGGGCCGGCTCCTACGAGCAGTACTTC | CASSLGQGAGSYEQYF
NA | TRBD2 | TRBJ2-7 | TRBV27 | TGTGCCAGCAGTCTTAGCGGGGCCGCGGGGGAGCAGTACTTC | CASSLSGAAGEQYF
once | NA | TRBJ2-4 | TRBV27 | TGTGCCAGCAGCCTGGAGGGGACAGCCAAAAACATTCAGTACTTC | CASSLEGTAKNIQYF
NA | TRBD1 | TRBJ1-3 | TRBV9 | TGTGCCAGCAGCTTCGGACAGGGGACTGGAAACACCATATATTTT | CASSFGQGTGNTIYF
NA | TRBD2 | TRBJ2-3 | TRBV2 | TGTGCCAGCAGTGAATATAGCGGGGCCCAACCGGGGACGCAGTATTTT | CASSEYSGAQPGTQYF
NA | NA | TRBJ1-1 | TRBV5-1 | TGCGCCAGCAGCTGGGGACTCTTCAACACTGAAGCTTTCTTT | CASSWGLFNTEAFF
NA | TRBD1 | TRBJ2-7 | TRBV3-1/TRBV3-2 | TGTGCCAGCAGCCAAGCAGGACAGGGGGCAAGCGAGCAGTACTTC | CASSQAGQGASEQYF
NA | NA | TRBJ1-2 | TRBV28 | TGTGCCAGCAGCGCTAATGCTGGCTACACCTTC | CASSANAGYTF
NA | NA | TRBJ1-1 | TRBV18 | TGTGCCAGCTCACCAAATCGCCGGGAAATGAACACTGAAGCTTTCTTT | CASSPNRREMNTEAFF
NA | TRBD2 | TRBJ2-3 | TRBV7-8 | TGTGCCAGCAGCTCCAACCCTCTAGCGGGGACGGATACGCAGTATTTT | CASSSNPLAGTDTQYF
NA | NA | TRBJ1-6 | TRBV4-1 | TGCGCCAGCAGCCAAGATCCGGGGTTGACCTATAATTCACCCCTCCACTTT | CASSQDPGLTYNSPLHF
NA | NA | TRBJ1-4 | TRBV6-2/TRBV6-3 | TGTGCCAGCAGTTACGGGGCAGATGATCCTACTAATGAAAAACTGTTTTTT | CASSYGADDPTNEKLFF
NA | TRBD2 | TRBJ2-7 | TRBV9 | TGTGCCAGCAGCGGTAGCGGGGGGGTGGTCGAGCAGTACTTC | CASSGSGGVVEQYF
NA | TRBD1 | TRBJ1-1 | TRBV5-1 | TGCGCCAGCAGTTCATGGACAGGGGAAACTGAAGCTTTCTTT | CASSSWTGETEAFF
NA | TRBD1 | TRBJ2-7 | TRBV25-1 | TGTGCCAGCAGCGGGACAGGGGGGAACCGGGAGCAGTACTTC | CASSGTGGNREQYF
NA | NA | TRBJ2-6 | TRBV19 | TGTGCCAGTAGTATAGGGCAGTCCTCTGGGGCCAACGTCCTGACTTTC | CASSIGQSSGANVLTF
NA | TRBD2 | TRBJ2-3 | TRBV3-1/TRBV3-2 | TGTGCCAGCAGCCAACGTACTAGCGGGAGAAGCACAGATACGCAGTATTTT | CASSQRTSGRSTDTQYF
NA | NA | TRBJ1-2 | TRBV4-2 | TGTGCCAGCAGCCAGGCAGAAATTACGCCCGACTATGGCTACACCTTC | CASSQAEITPDYGYTF
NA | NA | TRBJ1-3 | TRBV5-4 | TGTGCCAGCAGCTTGGGGCCCCCCCCCGGAAACACCATATATTTT | CASSLGPPPGNTIYF
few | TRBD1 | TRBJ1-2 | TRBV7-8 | TGTGCCAGCAGCTCTGGGACAGATGGCTATGGCTACACCTTC | CASSSGTDGYGYTF
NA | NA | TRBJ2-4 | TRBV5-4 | TGTGCCAGCAGCTCGGTCACTAGCCGGAACATTCAGTACTTC | CASSSVTSRNIQYF
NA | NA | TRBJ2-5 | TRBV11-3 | TGTGCCAGCAGCCTGCGGAATGAGGGGGCCCAGTACTTC | CASSLRNEGAQYF
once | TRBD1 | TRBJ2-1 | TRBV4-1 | TGCGCCAGCAGCCAACAGGGGGCTTCCTACAATGAGCAGTTCTTC | CASSQQGASYNEQFF
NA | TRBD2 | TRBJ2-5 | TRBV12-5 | TGTGCTAGTGGTCCGGGGGGTAGCATAGAGACCCAGTACTTC | CASGPGGSIETQYF
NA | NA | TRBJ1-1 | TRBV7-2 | TGTGCCAGCAGCTTAGTATTCAGGGATACTGAAGCTTTCTTT | CASSLVFRDTEAFF
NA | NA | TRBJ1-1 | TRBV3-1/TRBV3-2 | TGTGCCAGCAGCCAAGCCGGGAACACTGAAGCTTTCTTT | CASSQAGNTEAFF
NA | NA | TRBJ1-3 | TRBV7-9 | TGTGCCAGCAGCTTATCTGACATATTCTTCTCTGGAAACACCATATATTTT | CASSLSDIFFSGNTIYF
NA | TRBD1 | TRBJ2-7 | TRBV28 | TGTGCCAGCAGGGCAGGGGACAGGAGCCGATACGAGCAGTACTTC | CASRAGDRSRYEQYF
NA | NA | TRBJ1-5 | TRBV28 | TGTGCCAGCAGAGGACAGAAAGGCCTAGGGCGCAATCAGCCCCAGCATTTT | CASRGQKGLGRNQPQHF
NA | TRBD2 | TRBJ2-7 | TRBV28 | TGTGCCAGCAGTCCCCCCCCCGGGACTAGCGGGGGAAGCTCCTACGAGCAGTACTTC | CASSPPPGTSGGSSYEQYF
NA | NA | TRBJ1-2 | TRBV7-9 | TGTGCCAGCAGCTCGGGGGTCAGGGAGGCTAACTATGGCTACACCTTC | CASSSGVREANYGYTF
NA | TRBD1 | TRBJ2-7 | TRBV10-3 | TGTGCCATCAGTACCAGGGACAGCTCCTACGAGCAGTACTTC | CAISTRDSSYEQYF
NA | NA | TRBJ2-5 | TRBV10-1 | TGCGCCAGCAGTGGTTCGCAGGAGACCCAGTACTTC | CASSGSQETQYF
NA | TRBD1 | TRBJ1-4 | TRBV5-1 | TGCGCCAGCAGCTTGGGAGGGACAGGGTCAACTAATGAAAAACTGTTTTTT | CASSLGGTGSTNEKLFF
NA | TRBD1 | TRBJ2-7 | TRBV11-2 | TGTGCCAGCAGACAGACAGGGACCTACGAGCAGTACTTC | CASRQTGTYEQYF
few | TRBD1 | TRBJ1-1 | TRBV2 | TGTGCCCTAGTGGGGGACAGGGGTAACACTGAAGCTTTCTTT | CALVGDRGNTEAFF
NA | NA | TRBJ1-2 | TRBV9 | TGTGCCAGCAGCCCCCAGAGGGAGGGAGGGGCTAACTATGGCTACACCTTC | CASSPQREGGANYGYTF
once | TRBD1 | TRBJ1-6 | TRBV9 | TGTGCCAGCAGCGTCGGACAGGGGGATAATTCACCCCTCCACTTT | CASSVGQGDNSPLHF
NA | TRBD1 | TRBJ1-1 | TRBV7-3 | TGTGCCAGCAGCCGGAACACAGGGGACACTGAAGCTTTCTTT | CASSRNTGDTEAFF
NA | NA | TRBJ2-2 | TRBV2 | TGTGCCAGCAGTCTGACATATAGCGGGGAGCTGTTTTTT | CASSLTYSGELFF
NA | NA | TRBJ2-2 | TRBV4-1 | TGCGCCAGCAGCCAAGATGCGGCTCAGAACACCGGGGAGCTGTTTTTT | CASSQDAAQNTGELFF
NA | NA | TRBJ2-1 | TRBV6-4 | TGTGCCAGCAGTGACTCGGCGGGTGATTACAATGAGCAGTTCTTC | CASSDSAGDYNEQFF
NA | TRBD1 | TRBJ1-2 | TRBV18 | TGTGCCAGCTCACCATCGATGGGACAGGAGTATGGCTACACCTTC | CASSPSMGQEYGYTF